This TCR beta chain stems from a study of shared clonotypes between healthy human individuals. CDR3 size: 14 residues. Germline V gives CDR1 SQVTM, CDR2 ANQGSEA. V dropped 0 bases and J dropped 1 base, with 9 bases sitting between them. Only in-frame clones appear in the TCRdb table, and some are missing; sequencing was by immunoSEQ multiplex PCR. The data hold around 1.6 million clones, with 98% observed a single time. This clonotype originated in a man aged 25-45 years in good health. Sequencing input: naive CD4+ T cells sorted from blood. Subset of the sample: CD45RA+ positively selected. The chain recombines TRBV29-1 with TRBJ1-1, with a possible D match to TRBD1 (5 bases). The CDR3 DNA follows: TGCAGCGTTGAAGATCACGGGGGGAACACTGAAGCTTTCTTT. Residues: CSVEDHGGNTEAFF.